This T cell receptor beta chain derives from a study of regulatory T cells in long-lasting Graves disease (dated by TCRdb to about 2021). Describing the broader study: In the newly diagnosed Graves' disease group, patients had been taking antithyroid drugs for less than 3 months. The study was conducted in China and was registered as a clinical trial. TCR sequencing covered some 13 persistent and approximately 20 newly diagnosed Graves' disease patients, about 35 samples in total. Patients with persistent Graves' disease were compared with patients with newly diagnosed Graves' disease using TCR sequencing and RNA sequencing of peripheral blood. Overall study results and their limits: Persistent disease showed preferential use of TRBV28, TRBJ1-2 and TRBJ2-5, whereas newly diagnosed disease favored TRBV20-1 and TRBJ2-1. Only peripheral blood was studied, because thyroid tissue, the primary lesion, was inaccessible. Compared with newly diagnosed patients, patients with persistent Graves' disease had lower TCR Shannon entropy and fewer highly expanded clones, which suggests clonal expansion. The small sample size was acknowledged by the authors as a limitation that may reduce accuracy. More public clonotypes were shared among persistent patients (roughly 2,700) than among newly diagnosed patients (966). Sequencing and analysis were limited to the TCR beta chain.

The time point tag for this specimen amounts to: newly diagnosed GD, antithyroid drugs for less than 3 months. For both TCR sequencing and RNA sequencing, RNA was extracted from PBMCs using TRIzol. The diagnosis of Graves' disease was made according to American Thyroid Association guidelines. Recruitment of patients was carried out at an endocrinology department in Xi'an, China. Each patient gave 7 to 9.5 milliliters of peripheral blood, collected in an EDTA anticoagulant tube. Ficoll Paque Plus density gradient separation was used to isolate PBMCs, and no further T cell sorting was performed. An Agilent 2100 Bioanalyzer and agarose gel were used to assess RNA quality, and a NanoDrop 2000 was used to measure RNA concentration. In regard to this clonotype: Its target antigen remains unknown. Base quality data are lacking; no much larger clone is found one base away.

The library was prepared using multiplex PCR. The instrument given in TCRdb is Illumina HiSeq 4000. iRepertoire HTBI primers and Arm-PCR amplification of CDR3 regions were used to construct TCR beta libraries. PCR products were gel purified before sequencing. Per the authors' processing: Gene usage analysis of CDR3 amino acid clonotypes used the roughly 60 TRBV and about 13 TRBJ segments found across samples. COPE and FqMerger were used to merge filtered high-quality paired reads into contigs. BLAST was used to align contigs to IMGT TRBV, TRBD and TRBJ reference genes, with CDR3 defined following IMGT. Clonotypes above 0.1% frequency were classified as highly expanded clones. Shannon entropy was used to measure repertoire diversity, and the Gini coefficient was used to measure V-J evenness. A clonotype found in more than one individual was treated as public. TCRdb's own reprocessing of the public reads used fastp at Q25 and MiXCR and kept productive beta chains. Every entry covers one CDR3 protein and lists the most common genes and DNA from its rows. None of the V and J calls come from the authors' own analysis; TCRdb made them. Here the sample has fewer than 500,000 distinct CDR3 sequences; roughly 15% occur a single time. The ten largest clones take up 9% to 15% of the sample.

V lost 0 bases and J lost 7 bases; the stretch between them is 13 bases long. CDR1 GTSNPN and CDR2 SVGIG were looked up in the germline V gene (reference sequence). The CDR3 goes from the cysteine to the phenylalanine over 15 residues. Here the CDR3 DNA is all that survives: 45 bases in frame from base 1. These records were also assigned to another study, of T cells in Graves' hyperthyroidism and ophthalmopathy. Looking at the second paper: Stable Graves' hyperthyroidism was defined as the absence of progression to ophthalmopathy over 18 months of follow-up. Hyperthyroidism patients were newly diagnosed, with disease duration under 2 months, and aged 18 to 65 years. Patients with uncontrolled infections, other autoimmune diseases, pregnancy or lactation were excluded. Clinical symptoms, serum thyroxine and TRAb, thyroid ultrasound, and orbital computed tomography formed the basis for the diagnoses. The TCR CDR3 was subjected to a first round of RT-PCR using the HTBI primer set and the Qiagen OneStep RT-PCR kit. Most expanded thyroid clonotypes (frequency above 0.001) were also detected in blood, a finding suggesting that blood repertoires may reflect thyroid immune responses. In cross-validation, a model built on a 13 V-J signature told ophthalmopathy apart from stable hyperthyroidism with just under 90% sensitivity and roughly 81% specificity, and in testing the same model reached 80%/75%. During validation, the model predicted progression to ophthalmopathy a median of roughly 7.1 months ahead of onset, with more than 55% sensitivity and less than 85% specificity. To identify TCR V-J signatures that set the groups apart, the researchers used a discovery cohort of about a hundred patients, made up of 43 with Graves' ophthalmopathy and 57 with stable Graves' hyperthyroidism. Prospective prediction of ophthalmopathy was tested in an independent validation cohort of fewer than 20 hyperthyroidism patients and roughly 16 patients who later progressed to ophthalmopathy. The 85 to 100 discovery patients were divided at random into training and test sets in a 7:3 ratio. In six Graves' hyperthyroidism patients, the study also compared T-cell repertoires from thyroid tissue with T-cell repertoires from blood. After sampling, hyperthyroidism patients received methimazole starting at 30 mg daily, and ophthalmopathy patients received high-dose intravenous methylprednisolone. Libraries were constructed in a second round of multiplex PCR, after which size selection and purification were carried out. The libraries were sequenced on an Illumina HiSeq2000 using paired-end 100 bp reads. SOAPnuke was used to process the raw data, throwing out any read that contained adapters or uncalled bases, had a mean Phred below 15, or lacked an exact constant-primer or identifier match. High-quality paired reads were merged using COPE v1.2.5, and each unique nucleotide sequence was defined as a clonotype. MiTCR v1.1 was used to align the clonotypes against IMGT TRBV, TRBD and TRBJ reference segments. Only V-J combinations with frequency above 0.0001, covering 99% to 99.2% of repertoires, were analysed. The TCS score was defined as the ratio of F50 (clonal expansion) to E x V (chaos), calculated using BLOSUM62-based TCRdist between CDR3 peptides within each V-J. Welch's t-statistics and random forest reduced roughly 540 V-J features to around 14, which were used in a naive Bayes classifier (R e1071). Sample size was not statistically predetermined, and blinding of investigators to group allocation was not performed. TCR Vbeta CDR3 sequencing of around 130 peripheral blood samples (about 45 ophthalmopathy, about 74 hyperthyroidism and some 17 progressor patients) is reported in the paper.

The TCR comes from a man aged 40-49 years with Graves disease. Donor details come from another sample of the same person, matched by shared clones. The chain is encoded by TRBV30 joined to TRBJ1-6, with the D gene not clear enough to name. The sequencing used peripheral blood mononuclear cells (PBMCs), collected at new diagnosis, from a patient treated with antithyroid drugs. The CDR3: CAWSVLAEVNSPLHF. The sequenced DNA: TGTGCCTGGAGTGTTCTAGCAGAAGTAAATTCACCCCTCCACTTT.